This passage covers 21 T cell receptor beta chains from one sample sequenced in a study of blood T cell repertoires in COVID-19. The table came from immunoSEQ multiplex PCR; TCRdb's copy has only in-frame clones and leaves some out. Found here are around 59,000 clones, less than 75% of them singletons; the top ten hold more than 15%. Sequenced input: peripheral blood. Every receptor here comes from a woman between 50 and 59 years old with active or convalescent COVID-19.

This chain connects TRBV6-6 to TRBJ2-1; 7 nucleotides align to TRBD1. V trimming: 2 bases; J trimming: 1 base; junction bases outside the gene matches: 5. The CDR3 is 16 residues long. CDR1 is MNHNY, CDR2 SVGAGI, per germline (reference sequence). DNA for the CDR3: TGTGCCAGCAGTTACCCTCGACAGGGATCCTACAATGAGCAGTTCTTC. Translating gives CASSYPRQGSYNEQFF.

CDR3 sequence: CASSVQGATDTQYF. CDR3 DNA: TGCGCCAGCAGCGTTCAGGGGGCAACAGATACGCAGTATTTT. The V and J genes are TRBV5-1 and TRBJ2-3, with 8 bases lining up with TRBD1. Germline CDR1 SGHRS, CDR2 YFSETQ. This CDR3 is built from 14 residues. Trimming removed 4 bases from V and 3 bases from J; junction bases left unmatched: 4.

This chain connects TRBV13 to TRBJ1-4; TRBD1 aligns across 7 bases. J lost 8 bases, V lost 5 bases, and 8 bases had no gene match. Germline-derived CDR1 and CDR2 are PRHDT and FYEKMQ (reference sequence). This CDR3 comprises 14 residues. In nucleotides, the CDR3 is TGTGCCAGCAGCCTACAGGGGTCTGACGAAAAACTGTTTTTT. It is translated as CASSLQGSDEKLFF.

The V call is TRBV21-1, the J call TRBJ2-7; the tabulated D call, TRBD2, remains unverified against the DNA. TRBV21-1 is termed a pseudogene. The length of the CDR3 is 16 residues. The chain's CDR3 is CASSKVLLALSYEQYF. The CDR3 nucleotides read TGTGCCAGCAGCAAAGTTCTTCTAGCGCTTTCCTACGAGCAGTACTTC.

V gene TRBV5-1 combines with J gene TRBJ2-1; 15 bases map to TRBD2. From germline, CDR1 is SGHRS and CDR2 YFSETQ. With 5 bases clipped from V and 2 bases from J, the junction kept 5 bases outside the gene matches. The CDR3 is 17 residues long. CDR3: CASRPGLAGGAYNEQFF. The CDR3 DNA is TGCGCCAGCAGGCCGGGACTAGCGGGAGGTGCCTACAATGAGCAGTTCTTC.

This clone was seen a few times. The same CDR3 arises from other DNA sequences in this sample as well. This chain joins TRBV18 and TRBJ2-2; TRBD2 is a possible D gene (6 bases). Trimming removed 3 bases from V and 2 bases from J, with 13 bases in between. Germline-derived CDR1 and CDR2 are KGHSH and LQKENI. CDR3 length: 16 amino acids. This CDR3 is CASSPPGTGNTGELFF. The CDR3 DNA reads TGTGCCAGCTCACCCCCCGGGACTGGAAACACCGGGGAGCTGTTTTTT.

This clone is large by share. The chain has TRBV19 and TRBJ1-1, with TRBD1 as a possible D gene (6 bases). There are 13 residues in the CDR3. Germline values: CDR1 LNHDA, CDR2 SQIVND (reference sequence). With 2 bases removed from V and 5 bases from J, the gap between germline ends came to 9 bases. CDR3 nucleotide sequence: TGTGCCAGTAGTATAACAGGGAAAACTGAAGCTTTCTTT. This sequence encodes CASSITGKTEAFF.

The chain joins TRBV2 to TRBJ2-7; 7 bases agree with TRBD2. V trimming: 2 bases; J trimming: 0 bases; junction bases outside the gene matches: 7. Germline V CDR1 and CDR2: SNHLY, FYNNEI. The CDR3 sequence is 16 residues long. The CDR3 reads CASSETPSGGSYEQYF. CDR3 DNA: TGTGCCAGCAGTGAAACGCCTAGCGGTGGCTCCTACGAGCAGTACTTC.

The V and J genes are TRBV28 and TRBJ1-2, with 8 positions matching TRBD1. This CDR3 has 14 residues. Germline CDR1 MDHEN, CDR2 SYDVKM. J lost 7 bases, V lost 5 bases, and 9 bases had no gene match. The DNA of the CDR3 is TGTGCCAGCAGTCTCTGGACAGGGATGGCTGGCTACACCTTC. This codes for CASSLWTGMAGYTF.

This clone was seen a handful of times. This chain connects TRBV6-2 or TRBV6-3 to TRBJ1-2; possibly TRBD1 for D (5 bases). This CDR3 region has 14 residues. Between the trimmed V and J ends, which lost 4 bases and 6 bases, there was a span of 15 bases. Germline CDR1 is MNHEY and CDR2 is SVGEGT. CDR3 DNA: TGTGCCAGCAGTTCTCCCAGGGTCGTGGATGGCTACACCTTC. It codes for CASSSPRVVDGYTF.

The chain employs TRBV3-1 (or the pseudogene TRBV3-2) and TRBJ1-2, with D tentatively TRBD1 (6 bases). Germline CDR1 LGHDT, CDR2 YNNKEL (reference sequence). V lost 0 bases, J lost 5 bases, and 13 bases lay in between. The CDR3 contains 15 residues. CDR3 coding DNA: TGTGCCAGCAGCCAAGAGACCCGGACAGTGTATGGCTACACCTTC. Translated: CASSQETRTVYGYTF.

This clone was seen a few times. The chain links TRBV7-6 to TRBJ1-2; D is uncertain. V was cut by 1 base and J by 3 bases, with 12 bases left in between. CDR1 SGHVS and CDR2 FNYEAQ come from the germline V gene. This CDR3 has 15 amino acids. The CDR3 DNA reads TGTGCCAGCAGCTTAGGGGCCAGAAGCTACTATGGCTACACCTTC. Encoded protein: CASSLGARSYYGYTF.

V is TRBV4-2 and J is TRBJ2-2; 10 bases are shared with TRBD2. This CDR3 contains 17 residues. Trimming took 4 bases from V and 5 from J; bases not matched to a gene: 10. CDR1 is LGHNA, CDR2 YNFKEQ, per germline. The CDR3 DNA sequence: TGTGCCAGCAGCCCTGGGCTAGCGGGAGCGTGGACCGGGGAGCTGTTTTTT. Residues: CASSPGLAGAWTGELFF.

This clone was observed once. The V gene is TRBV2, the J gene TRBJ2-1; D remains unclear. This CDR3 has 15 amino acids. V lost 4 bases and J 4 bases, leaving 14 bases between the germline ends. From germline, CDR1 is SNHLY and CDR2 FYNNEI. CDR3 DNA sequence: TGTGCCAGCAGTGTTGCGGCCGCCGGATACAATGAGCAGTTCTTC. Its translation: CASSVAAAGYNEQFF.

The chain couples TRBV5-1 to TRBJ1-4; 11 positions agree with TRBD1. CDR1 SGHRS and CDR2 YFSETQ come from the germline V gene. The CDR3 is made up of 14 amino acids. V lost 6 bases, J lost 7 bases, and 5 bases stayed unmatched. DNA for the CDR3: TGCGCCAGCAAAACCGGGACAGGGGGTGAAAAACTGTTTTTT. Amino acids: CASKTGTGGEKLFF.

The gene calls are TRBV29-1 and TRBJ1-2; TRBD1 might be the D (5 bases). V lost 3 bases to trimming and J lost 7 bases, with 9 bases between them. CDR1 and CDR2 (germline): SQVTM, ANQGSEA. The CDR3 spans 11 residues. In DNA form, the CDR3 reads TGCAGCGTTGACAGGGATGGTGGCTACACCTTC. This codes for CSVDRDGGYTF.

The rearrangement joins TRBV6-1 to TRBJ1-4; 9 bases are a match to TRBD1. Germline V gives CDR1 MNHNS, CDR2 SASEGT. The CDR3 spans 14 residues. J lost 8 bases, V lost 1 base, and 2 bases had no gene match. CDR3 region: CASSEDRGREKLFF. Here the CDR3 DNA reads TGTGCCAGCAGTGAAGACAGGGGGCGGGAAAAACTGTTTTTT.

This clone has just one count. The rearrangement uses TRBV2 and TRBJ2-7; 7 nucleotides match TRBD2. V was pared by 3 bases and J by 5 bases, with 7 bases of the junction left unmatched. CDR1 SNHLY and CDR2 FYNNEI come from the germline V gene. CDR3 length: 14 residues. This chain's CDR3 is CASSEGGGGNEQYF. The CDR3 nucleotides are TGTGCCAGCAGTGAGGGGGGGGGTGGGAACGAGCAGTACTTC.

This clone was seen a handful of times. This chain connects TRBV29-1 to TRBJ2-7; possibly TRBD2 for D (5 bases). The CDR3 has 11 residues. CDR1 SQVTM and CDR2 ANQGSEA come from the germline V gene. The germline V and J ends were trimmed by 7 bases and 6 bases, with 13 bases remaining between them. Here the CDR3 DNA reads TGCAGCGCCCATGAGGGCCGCGAGCAGTACTTC. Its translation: CSAHEGREQYF.

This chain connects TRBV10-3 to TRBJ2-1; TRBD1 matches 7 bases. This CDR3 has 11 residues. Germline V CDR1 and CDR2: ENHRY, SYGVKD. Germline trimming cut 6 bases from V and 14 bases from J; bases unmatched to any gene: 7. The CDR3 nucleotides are TGTGCCATCAGCGGCGGACAGGCCAAGTTCTTC. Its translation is CAISGGQAKFF.

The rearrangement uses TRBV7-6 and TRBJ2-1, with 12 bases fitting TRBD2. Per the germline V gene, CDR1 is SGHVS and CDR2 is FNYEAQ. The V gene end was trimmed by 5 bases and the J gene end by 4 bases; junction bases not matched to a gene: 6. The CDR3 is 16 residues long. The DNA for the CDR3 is TGTGCCAGCAGCCGGACTAGCGGGATCCTGTACAATGAGCAGTTCTTC. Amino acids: CASSRTSGILYNEQFF.